The rows below give T cell receptor beta chains drawn from one sample of a study of T cells in Graves' hyperthyroidism and ophthalmopathy. From the multiplex PCR reads, TCRdb called clonotypes with MiXCR, one entry per CDR3 protein. The sample shows 350,000 or so distinct CDR3 sequences, over 15% of them seen only once. Sequenced: blood. The receptors originated from a woman aged 45-59 years with Graves' hyperthyroidism. CDR3s include the opening cysteine and the closing phenylalanine or tryptophan.

TRBV16	TRBJ2-1	CASSHPDPSSYNEQFF
TRBV12-3/TRBV12-4	TRBJ2-3	CASSLDRATDTQYF
TRBV13	TRBJ2-7	CASSLRAGSPYEQYF
TRBV10-3	TRBJ2-1	CAISDNHEQFF
TRBV6-1	TRBJ2-3	CATKGGSTDTQYF
TRBV20-1	TRBJ2-2	CSVRQGTGELFF
TRBV6-1	TRBJ2-5	CASSDGGREETQYF
TRBV11-2	TRBJ2-6	CASSLIRRPTGSGANVLTF
TRBV12-3/TRBV12-4	TRBJ1-1	CASSPQGGGNTEAFF
TRBV4-2	TRBJ1-1	CASSQDLLDMNTEAFF
TRBV7-2	TRBJ2-3	CASSQTSGEDTQYF
TRBV10-3	TRBJ2-5	CAISAGLAGEGETQYF
TRBV11-2	TRBJ2-2	CASSSQTAVNTGELFF
TRBV6-1	TRBJ2-3	CASSLGNTDTQYF
TRBV7-3	TRBJ2-5	CASSLSGAAGGGETQYF
TRBV2	TRBJ2-2	CASSGQMNTGELFF
TRBV2	TRBJ2-1	CASSAPKWREGGNEQFF
TRBV2	TRBJ2-7	CASSEIPSGDEQYF
TRBV27	TRBJ2-1	CASSLALIPHEQFF
TRBV12-3/TRBV12-4	TRBJ1-2	CASSATGGNYGYTF
TRBV18	TRBJ2-6	CASSPEGLGSGANVLTF
TRBV5-1	TRBJ2-1	CASSTTGGMYNEQFF
TRBV18	TRBJ1-1	CASSLRGGGSSEAFF
TRBV11-3	TRBJ2-2	CASTKDTDTGELFF
TRBV28	TRBJ1-5	CASGGGGYDQPQHF
TRBV12-3/TRBV12-4	TRBJ2-1	CASSFGTRVSGAVGEQFF
TRBV5-1	TRBJ1-3	CASSLDITGNTIYF
TRBV3-1	TRBJ1-1	CASSRASLLNTEAFF
TRBV5-1	TRBJ2-3	CASSPGQISDTQYF
TRBV29-1	TRBJ2-7	CSVGGNSYEQYF
TRBV2	TRBJ2-5	CASTLTGGGETQYF
TRBV7-6	TRBJ2-3	CASTKTDTQYF
TRBV30	TRBJ2-1	CAWSGGLNNEQFF
TRBV20-1	TRBJ1-2	CSASEQVYGYTF
TRBV7-8	TRBJ2-3	CASSPESRSTDTQYF
TRBV5-6	TRBJ2-4	CASARRTVSDQYF
TRBV5-5	TRBJ2-3	CASSRRTETRSTDTQYF
TRBV20-1	TRBJ1-1	CSAHAPGALDTEAFF
TRBV12-3/TRBV12-4	TRBJ1-5	CASSLAVRGQPQHF
TRBV19	TRBJ1-5	CASSSQLGQPQHF
TRBV7-6	TRBJ2-1	CASSSLSPPTSGRPNEQFF